The source of this T cell receptor (beta chain) is a study of control samples from healthy donors and cancer patients. Per the germline V gene, CDR1 is MNHEY and CDR2 is SVGEGT. The CDR3 sequence is 14 residues long. Trimming shortened V by 5 bases and J by 5 bases, and 15 bases separated the two germline ends. The table lists this clone with a count of one. Generated by immunoSEQ multiplex PCR, the TCRdb table keeps only in-frame clones and is missing some. The profile covers 150,000 to 200,000 clones, with more than 80% appearing a single time and 1.1% to 1.5% taken by the ten largest. Sequencing was carried out using blood. This sequence was found in a man aged 30-40 years in good health. The rearrangement joins TRBV6-2 or TRBV6-3 to TRBJ1-1; the D gene is possibly TRBD1 (6 bases). The CDR3 bases are TGTGCCAGCAGTCCCAGGGGAATACGGACTGAAGCTTTCTTT. This codes for CASSPRGIRTEAFF.